A single sample is the source of the 3 T cell receptor beta chains below, sequenced in a study of CD8+ T cells in alopecia areata. cDNA serving as the sequencing template came from extracted, reverse transcribed RNA. Assay: immunoSEQ multiplex PCR; the TCRdb copy retains only in-frame clones and omits some. The sample lists fewer than 200,000 clones, 59% seen once, with around 15% in the top ten. Sample: CD4+ T cells sorted from blood, taken at week 0. The receptor set was obtained from a human donor with alopecia areata.

The chain uses TRBV20-1 and TRBJ1-1; no clear D. The CDR3 spans 10 residues. The ends were cut back, 6 bases at V and 4 bases at J, with 6 bases in the middle. The germline V gene has CDR1 DFQATT and CDR2 SNEGSKA (reference sequence). The chain's CDR3 is CSAFSTEAFF. The CDR3 DNA reads TGCAGTGCCTTTAGCACTGAAGCTTTCTTT.

In its sample, this clone was seen once. This chain uses TRBV5-1 with TRBJ2-3; the D call may be TRBD1 or TRBD2 (6 bases each). The length of the CDR3 is 13 residues. Between the trimmed V and J ends, which lost 4 bases and 6 bases, there was a span of 12 bases. Germline V gives CDR1 SGHRS, CDR2 YFSETQ. The CDR3 loop reads CASSLIGGDTQYF. CDR3 nucleotides: TGCGCCAGCAGCCTGATAGGGGGGGATACGCAGTATTTT.

This clone occurred once. The CDR3 sequence is CASSTTGTNENIQYF. The DNA of the CDR3 is TGTGCCAGCAGCACAACCGGGACAAACGAAAACATTCAGTACTTC. This rearrangement joins TRBV9 to TRBJ2-4, with TRBD1 as a possible D gene (6 bases). Looked up from germline, CDR1 is SGDLS and CDR2 is YYNGEE. V lost 4 bases to trimming and J lost 5 bases, with 16 bases between them. The CDR3 length is 15 residues.